Following are 25 T cell receptor beta chains from one sample sequenced in a study of T-cell reconstitution after alpha-beta-depleted transplantation in children. Molecular barcoding with unique molecular identifiers was used for the TCRbeta library. Each CDR3 protein is one row after TCRdb ran MiXCR on the PCR reads. Here the sample spans some 590,000 distinct CDR3 sequences, more than 9% being singletons. The sample in question was PBMCs from the stem cell graft donor, obtained from the stem cell graft. These receptors originate from a human donor who donated a stem cell graft to a child with acute myeloid leukemia.

In this sample, this clonotype turned up a few times. This sequence joins TRBV7-3 and TRBJ2-3; no definite D call. Trimming left V 5 bases short and J 5 bases short, with 14 bases between. The CDR3 length is 14 residues. The germline V gene has CDR1 SGHTA and CDR2 FQGTGA. CDR3 bases: TGTGCCAGCAGCCCTGATCTAGGGCAAGATACGCAGTATTTT. Amino acid sequence: CASSPDLGQDTQYF.

This clonotype was seen many times. The genes are TRBV6-6 and TRBJ2-2; no clear D. Trimming took off 2 bases at V and 6 bases at J, with 7 bases between the two ends. CDR3 length: 13 amino acids. The germline gives CDR1 MNHNY, CDR2 SVGAGI (reference sequence). The CDR3 sequence: CASSYPMSGELFF. Here the CDR3 DNA reads TGTGCCAGCAGTTACCCTATGTCCGGGGAGCTGTTTTTT.

The chain links TRBV5-1 to TRBJ2-1, with TRBD2 matching 10 bases. J lost 10 bases, V lost 5 bases, and 9 bases had no gene match. The CDR3 consists of 14 residues. CDR1 is SGHRS and CDR2 is YFSETQ in the germline V gene. In DNA, the CDR3 is TGCGCCAGCAGGAGAGTTGGACTAGCGGAGGAGCAGTTCTTC. Translated: CASRRVGLAEEQFF. Based on the CDR3 plus reference TRBV5-1 and TRBJ2-1, the full variable domain is KAGVTQTPRYLIKTRGQQVTLSCSPISGHRSVSWYQQTPGQGLQFLFEYFSETQRNKGNFPGRFSGRQFSNSRSEMNVSTLELGDSALYLCASRRVGLAEEQFFGPGTRLTVL.

This clonotype was seen a handful of times. This chain joins TRBV28 and TRBJ2-3; a weak D match, TRBD2 (6 bases). Per germline, CDR1 MDHEN and CDR2 SYDVKM. This CDR3 contains 16 residues. The V end was cut by 3 bases, the J end by 0 bases, with 13 bases between. CDR3 DNA sequence: TGTGCCAGCAGTTTGTCGGGGCGGGATAGCACAGATACGCAGTATTTT. Its protein is CASSLSGRDSTDTQYF.

The CDR3: CSVRDRDEQYF. CDR3 DNA sequence: TGCAGTGTGAGGGACAGGGACGAGCAGTACTTC. V usage is TRBV20-1 and J usage is TRBJ2-7; 9 bases are a match to TRBD1. The CDR3 is 11 amino acids. Germline V gene lookup returns CDR1 DFQATT and CDR2 SNEGSKA (reference sequence). V dropped 7 bases and J dropped 5; count of bases not matched to a gene: 3.

This clonotype has only a few counts. The chain joins TRBV12-3 or TRBV12-4 to TRBJ2-1; 12 bases align to TRBD2. The CDR3 consists of 13 residues. V lost 6 bases, J lost 9 bases, and 3 bases stayed unmatched. This CDR3 reads CASRLAGGFEQFF. CDR3 bases: TGTGCCAGCAGGCTAGCGGGAGGGTTTGAGCAGTTCTTC.

This clonotype was counted a few times. V usage is TRBV6-5 and J usage is TRBJ2-2; 7 bases agree with TRBD2. The CDR3 is made up of 14 amino acids. Per germline, CDR1 MNHEY and CDR2 SVGAGI. J gave up 2 bases and V 7 bases, and 4 bases lay outside the gene matches. The CDR3: CASKRGFNTGELFF. CDR3 sequence (DNA): TGTGCCAGCAAGCGGGGTTTCAACACCGGGGAGCTGTTTTTT.

The table lists this clonotype with a few counts. V and J are TRBV6-5 and TRBJ2-1, with D uncertain. The germline V gene has CDR1 MNHEY and CDR2 SVGAGI. The CDR3 covers 14 residues. Trimming left V 2 bases short and J 3 bases short, with 8 bases between. The CDR3 loop is CASSYGLLYNEQFF. CDR3 in DNA: TGTGCCAGCAGTTACGGGCTGCTCTACAATGAGCAGTTCTTC.

Only a few counts were recorded for this clonotype. The chain is built from TRBV20-1 and TRBJ2-2, with TRBD2 matching over 13 bases. This CDR3 is built from 16 residues. CDR1 is DFQATT, CDR2 SNEGSKA, per germline (reference sequence). With 5 bases clipped from V and 0 bases from J, the junction kept 3 bases outside the gene matches. The CDR3: CSAEGLAGSNTGELFF. In DNA form, the CDR3 reads TGCAGTGCTGAGGGACTAGCGGGATCGAACACCGGGGAGCTGTTTTTT.

V and J are TRBV12-3 or TRBV12-4 and TRBJ1-1, with 11 positions matching TRBD1. This CDR3 has 17 residues. Losses at the gene ends were 3 bases for V and 5 bases for J; bases not matched to a gene: 11. DNA for the CDR3: TGTGCCAGCAGTTTGCAAGCCGGACAGGGGGCGAGGACTGAAGCTTTCTTT. Its translation is CASSLQAGQGARTEAFF.

This clonotype was observed a handful of times. J is TRBJ1-1 and V is TRBV30, with TRBD1 as a possible D gene (6 bases). Per germline, CDR1 GTSNPN and CDR2 SVGIG (reference sequence). V was shortened by 0 bases and J by 1 base, with 9 bases between the two germline ends. There are 14 residues in the CDR3. The CDR3 nucleotides are TGTGCCTGGAGTGTAGGACAGCAGAACACTGAAGCTTTCTTT. It translates to CAWSVGQQNTEAFF.

This clonotype was picked up a small number of times. The chain couples TRBV7-2 to TRBJ1-5; perhaps TRBD1 as D (6 bases). This CDR3 comprises 16 residues. V lost 5 bases, J lost 7 bases, and 21 bases lay in between. Germline V gives CDR1 SGHTA, CDR2 FQGNSA. CDR3 DNA sequence: TGTGCCAGCAGCCCCCAGCCCAGGGGTTTAGGACAGCCCCAGCATTTT. Protein product: CASSPQPRGLGQPQHF.

The sample holds a few counts of this clonotype. The chain couples TRBV10-3 to TRBJ2-7; D is ambiguous. This CDR3 region has 13 residues. In germline, CDR1 is ENHRY, CDR2 SYGVKD. Trimming left V 6 bases short and J 2 bases short, with 11 bases between. DNA for the CDR3: TGTGCCATCAGGCAGGCATCACCCTACGAGCAGTACTTC. Its translation: CAIRQASPYEQYF.

This clonotype was counted only a few times. This chain links TRBV5-1 with TRBJ1-1; perhaps TRBD1 as D (6 bases). The CDR3 length is 15 residues. CDR1 and CDR2 from the germline V gene are SGHRS and YFSETQ. Trimming took 0 bases from V and 3 from J, leaving 12 bases between them. The CDR3 coding sequence is TGCGCCAGCAGCTTGGACGGGGGCGCCTACACTGAAGCTTTCTTT. The encoded protein is CASSLDGGAYTEAFF.

This clonotype was seen many times. The chain employs TRBV14 and TRBJ2-5; D is ambiguous. Trimming cost V 1 base and J 1 base, with 7 bases left between them. This CDR3 contains 14 residues. Looked up from germline, CDR1 is SGHDN and CDR2 is FVKESK. The DNA for the CDR3 is TGTGCCAGCAGCCAAGGACGGTTCCAAGAGACCCAGTACTTC. Its translation: CASSQGRFQETQYF.

The chain carries TRBV5-1 and TRBJ2-1; TRBD2 matches at 14 bases. The CDR3 has 16 amino acids. Germline loops: CDR1 SGHRS, CDR2 YFSETQ. Trimming cost V 4 bases and J 7 bases; bases outside gene matches: 7. CDR3 protein: CASSRPWTSGGNEQFF. In nucleotides, the CDR3 is TGCGCCAGCAGCAGACCATGGACTAGCGGGGGGAATGAGCAGTTCTTC.

The V gene is TRBV12-3 or TRBV12-4, the J gene TRBJ2-1, with 10 bases fitting TRBD2. This CDR3 spans 16 amino acids. The ends lost 3 bases at V and 2 bases at J; junction bases unmatched: 4. In DNA, the CDR3 is TGTGCCAGCAGTTTTAGCGGACTAGCGGCCTACAATGAGCAGTTCTTC. This codes for CASSFSGLAAYNEQFF.

This clonotype came up a few times. The gene calls are TRBV2 and TRBJ2-3; D possibly corresponds to TRBD2 (6 bases). V shed 6 bases and J shed 2 bases, with 18 bases lying between them. Germline V gene sequence: CDR1 SNHLY, CDR2 FYNNEI. This CDR3 is built from 16 residues. CDR3 coding DNA: TGTGCCAGCAGAACCAGGGACTCCTCACACACAGATACGCAGTATTTT. It specifies CASRTRDSSHTDTQYF.

This clonotype showed up many times. J is TRBJ2-2 and V is TRBV7-2; TRBD2 aligns across 11 bases. Germline lookup yields CDR1 SGHTA and CDR2 FQGNSA. This CDR3 is 19 amino acids long. The V and J ends lost 5 bases and 5 bases, in that order; junction bases with no gene match: 16. The CDR3 region is CASSPTMTSGTVETGELFF. The CDR3 bases are TGTGCCAGCAGCCCCACAATGACTAGCGGGACTGTAGAGACCGGGGAGCTGTTTTTT.

This chain joins TRBV6-5 and TRBJ2-5; the match to TRBD2 covers 10 bases. V lost 0 bases to trimming and J lost 2 bases; unmatched junction nucleotides: 6. This CDR3 comprises 17 residues. Germline V gene data show CDR1 as MNHEY and CDR2 as SVGAGI. The CDR3, as DNA: TGTGCCAGCAGTTACTCGGGGCTAGCGGGAGAGCAAGAGACCCAGTACTTC. Translation: CASSYSGLAGEQETQYF.

Many counts were recorded for this clonotype. The chain is built from TRBV29-1 and TRBJ2-3, with D possibly being TRBD1 (6 bases). Trimming stripped 5 bases from V and 5 bases from J, with 8 bases between. CDR1 is SQVTM, CDR2 ANQGSEA, per germline. The CDR3 runs 11 residues. CDR3 DNA sequence: TGCAGCGTTTCACAGGGAGATACGCAGTATTTT. Amino acid sequence: CSVSQGDTQYF.

The sample holds many counts of this clonotype. V gene TRBV20-1 combines with J gene TRBJ2-1, with 12 positions matching TRBD2. Looked up from germline, CDR1 is DFQATT and CDR2 is SNEGSKA (reference sequence). The CDR3 loop spans 15 amino acids. J gave up 7 bases and V 5 bases, and 9 bases lay outside the gene matches. The CDR3 spells CSAATSSGRGNEQFF. In DNA, the CDR3 is TGCAGTGCTGCCACCTCTAGCGGGAGGGGGAATGAGCAGTTCTTC.

The chain carries TRBV6-2 or TRBV6-3 and TRBJ1-5; D unclear. CDR3 length: 14 residues. The V gene's germline CDR1 is MNHEY and CDR2 SVGEGT. The V gene lost 4 bases and the J gene lost 3 bases, with 10 bases spanning the gap. The CDR3: CASSSATLNQPQHF. For the CDR3, the DNA is TGTGCCAGCAGTTCTGCGACCCTCAATCAGCCCCAGCATTTT.

The genes are TRBV20-1 and TRBJ1-2, with 8 bases matching TRBD1. CDR1 and CDR2 from the germline V gene are DFQATT and SNEGSKA (reference sequence). The CDR3 covers 13 residues. V lost 4 bases and J lost 0; bases outside the gene matches: 1. Here the CDR3 reads CSATQGANYGYTF. The CDR3 nucleotides are TGCAGTGCTACACAGGGGGCTAACTATGGCTACACCTTC.

The CDR3 reads CSARPPQKGMNTEAFF. CDR3 bases: TGCAGTGCTAGACCTCCTCAAAAGGGGATGAACACTGAAGCTTTCTTT. This rearrangement joins TRBV20-1 to TRBJ1-1; possibly TRBD1 for D (5 bases). The V gene lost 2 bases and the J gene lost 0 bases, with 16 bases spanning the gap. The CDR3 contains 16 residues. Germline V gene data show CDR1 as DFQATT and CDR2 as SNEGSKA (reference sequence).